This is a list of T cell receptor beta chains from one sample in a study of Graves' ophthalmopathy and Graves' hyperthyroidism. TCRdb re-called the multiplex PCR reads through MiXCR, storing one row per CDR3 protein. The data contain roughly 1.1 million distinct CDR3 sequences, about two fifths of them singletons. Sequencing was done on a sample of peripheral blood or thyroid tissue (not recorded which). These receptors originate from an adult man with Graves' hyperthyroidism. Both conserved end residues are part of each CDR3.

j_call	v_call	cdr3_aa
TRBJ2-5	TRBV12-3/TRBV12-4	CASKIRGETQYF
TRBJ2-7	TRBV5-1	CASSLAGQGAEQYF
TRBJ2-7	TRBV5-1	CASSLSSGTFVEQYF
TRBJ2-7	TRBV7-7	CASSLNAGSNEQYF
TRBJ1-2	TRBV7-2	CASSPRRLWDGYTF
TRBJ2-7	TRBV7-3	CASSWAGGRYF
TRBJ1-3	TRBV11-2	CASSSTGDPLAFSGNTIYF
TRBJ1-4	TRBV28	CASSSSDVRGEKLFF
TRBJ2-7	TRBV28	CASSQGLAEISYEQYF
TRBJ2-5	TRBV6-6	CASSYSDGGDTDYNIAGETQYF
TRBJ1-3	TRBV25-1	CGAGGTGGNTIYF
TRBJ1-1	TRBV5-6	CASSLAATKIDTEAFF
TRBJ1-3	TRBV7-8	CASSQVRNTIYF
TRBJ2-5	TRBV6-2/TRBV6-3	CASSPEEAQYF
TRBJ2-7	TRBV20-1	CSASSGLEQYF
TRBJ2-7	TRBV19	CASRTDRGGLDEQYF
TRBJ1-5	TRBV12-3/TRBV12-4	CASSLGRRSNQPQHF
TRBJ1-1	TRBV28	CASSLTGLYTEAFF
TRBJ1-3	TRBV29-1	CSVIRDRENYGYTIYF
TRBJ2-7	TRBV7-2	CASSYGGQGHEQYF
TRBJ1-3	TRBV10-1	CASSESSVGSGNTIYF
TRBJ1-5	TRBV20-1	CSARDFGTDYSNQPQHF
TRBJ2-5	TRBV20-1	CSARAGTSALYQETQYF
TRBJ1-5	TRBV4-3	CASSQGSGNNQPQHF
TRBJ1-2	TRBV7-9	CASSPGGTVAYGYTF
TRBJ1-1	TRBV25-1	CASSYFGRLNTEAFF
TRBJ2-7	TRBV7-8	CASSQPGQGAEQYF
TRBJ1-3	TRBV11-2	CASSDRAENTIYF
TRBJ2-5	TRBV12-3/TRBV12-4	CASSPGTKETQYF
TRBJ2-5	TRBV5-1	CATSLAGQETQYF